The source of this TCR beta chain is a study of neoadjuvant nivolumab and ipilimumab in lung cancer. Across the whole study: Nivolumab 3 mg/kg was given days 1, 15 and 29, plus ipilimumab 1 mg/kg day 1 in combination.

Study observations and caveats: TCR richness and clonality were higher in tumors than adjacent uninvolved lung.

This CDR3 contains 13 residues. With 6 bases removed from V and 2 bases from J, the gap between germline ends came to 11 bases. Germline V gene lookup returns CDR1 MNHEY and CDR2 SVGAGI. Only in-frame clones appear in the TCRdb table, and some are missing; sequencing was by immunoSEQ multiplex PCR. Among about 3,000 clones, 88% were seen once, and the ten largest hold roughly 2.2%. This clone showed up just a few times. Its antigen is undetermined. The origin of this receptor is an adult with non-small cell lung cancer. The V call is TRBV6-5, the J call TRBJ2-7; D remains unclear. The material was tumor tissue, obtained after neoadjuvant nivolumab, alone or with ipilimumab, at or shortly before surgery. CDR3 coding DNA: TGTGCCAGCAGCCTTGGACCAACCTACGAGCAGTACTTC. Amino acids: CASSLGPTYEQYF.